The 25 T cell receptor beta chains presented below share a single source sample, sequenced in a study of blood T cells in healthy people across ages. Primed by a sample-barcoded 5' primer and a J-beta primer mix, a second PCR proceeded for about 7 to 11 cycles. From the 5' RACE reads, TCRdb called clonotypes with MiXCR, one entry per CDR3 protein. This table holds about 780,000 distinct CDR3 sequences, 46% found once. The sequencing input was blood. These receptors originate from an elderly man in good health.

The chain uses TRBV7-9 and TRBJ2-1, with 7 bases aligning to TRBD2. This CDR3 contains 14 residues. V lost 1 base and J lost 9; bases outside the gene matches: 6. CDR1 and CDR2 from the germline V gene are SEHNR and FQNEAQ (reference sequence). The CDR3 loop reads CASSLGREIGEQFF. The CDR3 region has the DNA TGTGCCAGCAGCTTAGGGCGGGAGATTGGTGAGCAGTTCTTC.

This clonotype was picked up many times. The gene calls are TRBV28 and TRBJ2-7; 10 bases are a match to TRBD1. The J segment lost 5 bases and the V segment lost 8 bases, leaving 9 bases of the junction unmatched. CDR1 and CDR2 (germline): MDHEN, SYDVKM. The CDR3 is 14 residues long. CDR3 protein: CASARGTGVDEQYF. Written as DNA, the CDR3 is TGTGCCAGCGCCCGCGGGACAGGGGTGGACGAGCAGTACTTC.

The chain is built from TRBV12-3 or TRBV12-4 and TRBJ2-6, with 9 bases that match TRBD1. J gave up 3 bases and V 6 bases, and 9 bases lay outside the gene matches. The CDR3 is 17 residues long. The CDR3 here is CASSRGQGLYGANVLTF. The CDR3 region has the DNA TGTGCCAGCAGCCGTGGACAGGGGCTTTATGGGGCCAACGTCCTGACTTTC.

The rearrangement uses TRBV6-6 and TRBJ2-2; the D is unclear. Looked up from germline, CDR1 is MNHNY and CDR2 is SVGAGI (reference sequence). The CDR3 runs to 16 residues. With 2 bases removed from V and 4 bases from J, the gap between germline ends came to 14 bases. The CDR3 DNA sequence: TGTGCCAGCAGTTACGACGGAATTCCTGGCACCGGGGAGCTGTTTTTT. Encoded protein: CASSYDGIPGTGELFF.

For this clonotype: A much bigger clone sits one base away, suggesting this may be a read error. This chain links TRBV7-8 with TRBJ2-5; D may be TRBD1 or TRBD2 (5 bases each). The germline V gene encodes CDR1 SGHVS and CDR2 FQNEAQ. This CDR3 has 14 residues. V lost 2 bases to trimming and J lost 1 base, with 8 bases between them. The CDR3 region is CASSLRDAQETQYF. CDR3 in DNA: TGTGCCAGCAGCTTAAGGGACGCCCAAGAGACCCAGTACTTC.

The chain has TRBV10-1 and TRBJ2-1; the match to TRBD2 covers 7 bases. The V and J ends lost 2 bases and 3 bases, in that order; junction bases with no gene match: 7. CDR1 is WNHNN, CDR2 SYGVQD, per germline (reference sequence). There are 16 residues in the CDR3. The CDR3 here is CASSETREGFYNEQFF. CDR3 DNA: TGCGCCAGCAGTGAGACCAGGGAGGGGTTCTACAATGAGCAGTTCTTC.

CDR3: CAISAIGETGELFF. CDR3 coding DNA: TGTGCCATCAGTGCGATAGGGGAGACCGGGGAGCTGTTTTTT. The V and J genes are TRBV10-3 and TRBJ2-2, with D perhaps TRBD1 or TRBD2 (5 bases each). Germline V gene data show CDR1 as ENHRY and CDR2 as SYGVKD. The ends were cut back, 4 bases at V and 5 bases at J, with 11 bases in the middle. This CDR3 region has 14 residues.

The V gene is TRBV5-5, the J gene TRBJ1-5, with a weak D call TRBD1 (5 bases). V lost 0 bases and J lost 1, with 11 bases in between. This CDR3 is 16 amino acids long. Germline CDR1 SGHKS, CDR2 YYEKEE (reference sequence). CDR3 loop: CASSLGFGTSNQPQHF. The CDR3, as DNA: TGTGCCAGCAGCTTGGGGTTCGGGACGAGCAATCAGCCCCAGCATTTT.

CDR3 nucleotides: TGTGCCAGCAGTTTCCAACAGAGCTCCTACAATGAGCAGTTCTTC. Translated, it gives CASSFQQSSYNEQFF. V and J are TRBV27 and TRBJ2-1, with unresolved D. Trimming took off 3 bases at V and 0 bases at J, with 9 bases between the two ends. Per the germline V gene, CDR1 is MNHEY and CDR2 is SMNVEV (reference sequence). CDR3 size: 15 residues.

A remark on this clonotype: One end of the junction varies from germline; a read error may be responsible. The V gene is TRBV12-3 or TRBV12-4, the J gene TRBJ2-3; D might be TRBD2 (5 bases). The CDR3 has 14 amino acids. The CDR3 region has the DNA TGTGCCAGCAGTTTGGGAGTGGGCACAGATACGGAGTATTTT. This gives the protein CASSLGVGTDTEYF.

The chain combines TRBV7-2 with TRBJ1-2, with 8 bases fitting TRBD1. The CDR3 consists of 14 residues. Germline-derived CDR1 and CDR2 are SGHTA and FQGNSA. J was trimmed by 5 bases and V by 5 bases; bases with no gene match: 7. CDR3 DNA: TGTGCCAGCAGCGTAGGGACAGGCAGATATGGCTACACCTTC. It encodes CASSVGTGRYGYTF.

This rearrangement joins TRBV5-1 to TRBJ1-1; no reliable D call. CDR1 SGHRS and CDR2 YFSETQ come from the germline V gene. V was cut by 4 bases and J by 2 bases, with 15 bases left in between. This CDR3 contains 15 residues. The CDR3 nucleotides are TGCGCCAGCAGCCCAGGCAGACGGATAAACACTGAAGCTTTCTTT. Residues: CASSPGRRINTEAFF.

The rearrangement joins TRBV28 to TRBJ1-5, with D maybe TRBD1 (5 bases). The germline V gene has CDR1 MDHEN and CDR2 SYDVKM. V was cut by 8 bases and J by 6 bases, with 17 bases left in between. The CDR3 runs to 14 residues. CDR3 protein: CASSGQGRTQPQHF. The CDR3 coding sequence is TGTGCCAGCTCAGGTCAGGGTCGTACTCAGCCCCAGCATTTT.

This clonotype was seen more than once but under ten times. The chain links TRBV9 to TRBJ2-2; no clear D gene. Trimming took 0 bases from V and 0 from J, leaving 6 bases between them. This CDR3 has 15 residues. CDR1 and CDR2 from the germline V gene are SGDLS and YYNGEE. The CDR3 here is CASSVAITNTGELFF. The CDR3 DNA follows: TGTGCCAGCAGCGTAGCAATAACGAACACCGGGGAGCTGTTTTTT.

V gene TRBV27 combines with J gene TRBJ2-6; unclear D gene. Germline CDR1 is MNHEY and CDR2 is SMNVEV (reference sequence). The ends were cut back, 8 bases at V and 0 bases at J, with 11 bases in the middle. There are 15 residues in the CDR3. In nucleotides, the CDR3 is TGTGCCAGCCGCACGCGCTACTCTGGGGCCAACGTCCTGACTTTC. Its translation: CASRTRYSGANVLTF.

This clonotype showed up just a few times. The chain carries TRBV12-3 or TRBV12-4 and TRBJ2-1; 9 nucleotides align to TRBD2. V lost 4 bases, J lost 10 bases, and 11 bases stayed unmatched. CDR3 length equals 15 residues. The CDR3 spells CASSSTSGPHFEQFF. CDR3 nucleotides: TGTGCCAGCAGTTCTACTAGCGGGCCTCATTTCGAGCAGTTCTTC.

The V call is TRBV29-1, the J call TRBJ2-5; a weak D match, TRBD1 (5 bases). CDR3 length: 13 residues. The germline V gene has CDR1 SQVTM and CDR2 ANQGSEA. DNA for the CDR3: TGCCACCCCCGTTGCAGGGTGAGAGAGACCCAGTACTTC. The encoded protein is CHPRCRVRETQYF. Complete variable domain (other parts from reference TRBV29-1 and TRBJ2-5): SAVISQKPSRDICQRGTSLTIQCQVDSQVTMMFWYRQQPGQSLTLIATANQGSEATYESGFVIDKFPISRPNLTFSTLTVSNMSPEDSSIYLCHPRCRVRETQYFGPGTRLLVL.

This clonotype was observed many times. The chain uses TRBV5-1 and TRBJ2-3; D might be TRBD1 (6 bases). The germline V and J ends were trimmed by 2 bases and 1 base, with 23 bases remaining between them. The germline CDR1 and CDR2 sequences are SGHRS and YFSETQ. The CDR3 extends over 19 amino acids. CDR3 amino acids: CASSLSGQSLGFGTDTQYF. In DNA form, the CDR3 reads TGCGCCAGCAGCTTAAGTGGACAGTCTCTTGGATTTGGCACAGATACGCAGTATTTT.

The V gene is TRBV7-2, the J gene TRBJ1-2; D ambiguous. The V gene's germline CDR1 is SGHTA and CDR2 FQGNSA. V dropped 7 bases and J dropped 2 bases, with 14 bases sitting between them. CDR3 size: 14 residues. CDR3 in amino acids: CASTPSVGNYGYTF. CDR3 nucleotides: TGTGCCAGCACCCCAAGTGTGGGAAACTATGGCTACACCTTC.

V usage is TRBV5-6 and J usage is TRBJ2-7; D unclear. The germline V gene encodes CDR1 SGHDT and CDR2 YYEEEE. The length of the CDR3 is 17 residues. Trimming left V 0 bases short and J 2 bases short, with 18 bases between. Here the CDR3 reads CASSLDPIRRSAYEQYF. For the CDR3, the DNA is TGTGCCAGCAGCTTGGACCCGATTAGGCGCTCAGCCTACGAGCAGTACTTC.

This clonotype was seen more than once but under ten times. The V gene is TRBV20-1, the J gene TRBJ2-5, with D perhaps matching TRBD2 (6 bases). V gave up 3 bases and J gave up 7 bases, with 15 bases separating them. The germline gives CDR1 DFQATT, CDR2 SNEGSKA (reference sequence). This CDR3 is 13 amino acids long. The CDR3 reads CSARRGGLATQYF. CDR3 nucleotides: TGCAGTGCTAGGCGGGGCGGCTTAGCGACCCAGTACTTC.

The gene calls are TRBV5-1 and TRBJ1-3; D not resolved. V lost 4 bases and J lost 1, with 12 bases in between. The length of the CDR3 is 15 residues. Per the germline V gene, CDR1 is SGHRS and CDR2 is YFSETQ. The CDR3 here is CASSLRTESGNTIYF. CDR3 coding DNA: TGCGCCAGCAGCCTCAGGACGGAATCTGGAAACACCATATATTTT.

The chain couples TRBV27 to TRBJ2-1; weak D call: TRBD2 (7 bases). Deletions cut 6 bases from V and 4 bases from J, with 25 bases between. The V gene's germline CDR1 is MNHEY and CDR2 SMNVEV (reference sequence). This CDR3 contains 18 residues. The CDR3 region is CASSRLGVAGAEYNEQFF. CDR3 nucleotide sequence: TGTGCCAGCAGCCGATTAGGGGTTGCGGGGGCCGAGTACAATGAGCAGTTCTTC.

On this clonotype itself: Germline is not matched at one junction end, which may reflect a read error. J is TRBJ2-4 and V is TRBV27, with 11 bases matching TRBD2. The length of the CDR3 is 17 residues. Germline-derived CDR1 and CDR2 are MNHEY and SMNVEV (reference sequence). The CDR3: CASSSNSGRGSKNIQYF. CDR3 sequence (DNA): TGTGCCAGTAGTTCAAATAGCGGGAGGGGATCCAAAAACATTCAGTACTTC.

This clonotype occurred a few times. The chain carries TRBV4-3 and TRBJ2-1; D perhaps matches TRBD2 (6 bases). Trimming shortened V by 0 bases and J by 5 bases, and 11 bases separated the two germline ends. There are 15 residues in the CDR3. Germline V lookup: CDR1 LGHNA, CDR2 YSLEER. CDR3 in DNA: TGCGCCAGCAGCCAAGATAGCGGTCCCCACAATGAGCAGTTCTTC. Amino acid sequence: CASSQDSGPHNEQFF.